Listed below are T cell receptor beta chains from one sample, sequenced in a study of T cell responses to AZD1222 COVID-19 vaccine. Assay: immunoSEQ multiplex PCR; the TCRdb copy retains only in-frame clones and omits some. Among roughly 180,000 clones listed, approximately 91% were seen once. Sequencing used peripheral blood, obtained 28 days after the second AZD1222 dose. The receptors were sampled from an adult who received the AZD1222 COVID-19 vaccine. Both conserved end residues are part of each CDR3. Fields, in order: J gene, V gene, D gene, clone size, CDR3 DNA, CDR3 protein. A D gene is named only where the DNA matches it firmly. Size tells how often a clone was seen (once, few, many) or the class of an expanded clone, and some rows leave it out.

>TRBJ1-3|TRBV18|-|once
TGTGCCAGCTCACCAGAGAGCTCTGGAAACACCATATATTTT
CASSPESSGNTIYF
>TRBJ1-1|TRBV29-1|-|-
TGCAGCGTTGAAGCCCGGGTCGACATTCGGACTGAAGCTTTCTTT
CSVEARVDIRTEAFF
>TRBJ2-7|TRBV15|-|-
TGTGCCACCAGCAGAAAAGACGGGGCATCGACATCCTACGAGCAGTACTTC
CATSRKDGASTSYEQYF
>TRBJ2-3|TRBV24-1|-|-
TGTGCCACCAGTGATTCAGGTGGGAGGCCGAGCACAGATACGCAGTATTTT
CATSDSGGRPSTDTQYF
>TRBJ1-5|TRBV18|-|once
TGTGCCAGCTCACGTATTGAAGGAAATCAGCCCCAGCATTTT
CASSRIEGNQPQHF
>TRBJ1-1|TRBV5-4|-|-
TGTGCCAGCAGACGGGACGGGAACACTGAAGCTTTCTTT
CASRRDGNTEAFF
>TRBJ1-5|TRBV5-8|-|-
TGTGCCAGCAGCAGAGACCGGGGGCAGCCCCAGCATTTT
CASSRDRGQPQHF
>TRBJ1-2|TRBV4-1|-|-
TGCGCCAGCAGCCAAGATCCGGCCTATGGCTACACCTTC
CASSQDPAYGYTF
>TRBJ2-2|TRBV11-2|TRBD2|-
TGTGCCAGCAGCCGACCGGGACTAGCGGGGTCGAACACCGGGGAGCTGTTTTTT
CASSRPGLAGSNTGELFF
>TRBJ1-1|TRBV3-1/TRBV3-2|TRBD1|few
TGTGCCAGCAGCCAAGATCTTAGGGGGCGGCGGAACACTGAAGCTTTCTTT
CASSQDLRGRRNTEAFF
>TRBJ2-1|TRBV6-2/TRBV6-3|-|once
TGTGCCAGCAGTTACTCGATCGTGCCCGAGCAGTTCTTC
CASSYSIVPEQFF
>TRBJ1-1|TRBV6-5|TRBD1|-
TGTGCCAGCAGGGGGGGCGACAGGGTAAACACTGAAGCTTTCTTT
CASRGGDRVNTEAFF
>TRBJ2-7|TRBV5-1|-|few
TGCGCCAGCAGCCCCGCGGGGTACGAGCAGTACTTC
CASSPAGYEQYF
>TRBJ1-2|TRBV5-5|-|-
TGTGCCAGCAGCCCATCGATCCTACCTAACTATGGCTACACCTTC
CASSPSILPNYGYTF
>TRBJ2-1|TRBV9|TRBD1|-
TGTGCCAGCAGCGTCAAACCGGGACAGATCTACAATGAGCAGTTCTTC
CASSVKPGQIYNEQFF
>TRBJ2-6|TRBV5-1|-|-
TGCGCCAGCAGCTTTGGGGAAACTACTGGGGCCAACGTCCTGACTTTC
CASSFGETTGANVLTF
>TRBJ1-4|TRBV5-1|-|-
TGCGCCAGCAGCTTGGGGGTTCCAGGGTCGCGTGAAAAACTGTTTTTT
CASSLGVPGSREKLFF
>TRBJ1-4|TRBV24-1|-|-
TGTGCCACCAGTGATGCGGAGGGGGTTAATGAAAAACTGTTTTTT
CATSDAEGVNEKLFF
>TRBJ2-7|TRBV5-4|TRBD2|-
TGTGCCAGCAGCCTAGCGGGAGGGCCCCACGAGCAGTACTTC
CASSLAGGPHEQYF
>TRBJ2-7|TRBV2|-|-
TGTGCCAGCAGCCCTCTCTACGAGCAGTACTTC
CASSPLYEQYF
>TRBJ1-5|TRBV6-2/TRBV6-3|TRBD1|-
TGTGCCAGCAGCCGGACAGGGTATCAGCCCCAGCATTTT
CASSRTGYQPQHF
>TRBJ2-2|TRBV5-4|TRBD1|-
TGTGCCAGCAGTCCGGGACAGGGGGGAGGCGGGGAGCTGTTTTTT
CASSPGQGGGGELFF
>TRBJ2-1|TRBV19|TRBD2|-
TGTGCCAGTAGTATACCCGGCGGCGGGGCGGGAGGGGCATACAATGAGCAGTTCTTC
CASSIPGGGAGGAYNEQFF
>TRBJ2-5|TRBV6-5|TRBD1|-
TGTGCCAGCAGTTACCTGGGACAGACAGAGACCCAGTACTTC
CASSYLGQTETQYF
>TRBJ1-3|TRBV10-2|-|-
TGCGCCAGCAACCTACAGGGCTCTGGAAACACCATATATTTT
CASNLQGSGNTIYF
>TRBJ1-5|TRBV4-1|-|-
TGCGCCAGCAGCCACGAATGGGGGCTAAGTCAGCCCCAGCATTTT
CASSHEWGLSQPQHF
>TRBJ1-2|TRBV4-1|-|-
TGCGCCAGCAGCCAAGGTGAGGGGTCTCACTATGGCTACACCTTC
CASSQGEGSHYGYTF
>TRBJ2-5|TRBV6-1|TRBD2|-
TGTGCCAGCAGTGAGGGGGTAGCGGGTAGAGAGACCCAGTACTTC
CASSEGVAGRETQYF
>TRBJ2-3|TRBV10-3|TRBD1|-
TGTGCCATCAGTGGGCCCGGGACAGGAGGCACAGATACGCAGTATTTT
CAISGPGTGGTDTQYF
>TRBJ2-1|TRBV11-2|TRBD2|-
TGTGCCAGCAGACCCTTAGCGGGAGCAGAATACAATGAGCAGTTCTTC
CASRPLAGAEYNEQFF
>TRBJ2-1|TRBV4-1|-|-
TGCGCCAGCAGCCAGATCGGGGGCCAGCAGCAGTTCTTC
CASSQIGGQQQFF
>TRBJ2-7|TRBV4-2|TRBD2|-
TGTGCCAGCAGCCAAGTCAGCGGGACTAGCGGGTACCACGAGCAGTACTTC
CASSQVSGTSGYHEQYF
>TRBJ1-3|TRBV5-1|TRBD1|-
TGCGCCAGCAGCTTGGGGACAGGGAGAAGTGGAAACACCATATATTTT
CASSLGTGRSGNTIYF
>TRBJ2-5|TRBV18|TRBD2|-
TGTGCCAGCTCCCAGGGACTACAAGAGACCCAGTACTTC
CASSQGLQETQYF
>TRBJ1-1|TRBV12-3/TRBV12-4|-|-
TGTGCCAGCAGCTACTATGGAAACACTGAAGCTTTCTTT
CASSYYGNTEAFF
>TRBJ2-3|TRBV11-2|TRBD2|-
TGTGCCAGCAGCGCCTCCCTAGCGGGGTACGATACGCAGTATTTT
CASSASLAGYDTQYF
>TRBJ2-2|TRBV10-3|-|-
TGTGCCATCAGTGAGTCGGAGGACTTCCTCTTAAACACCGGGGAGCTGTTTTTT
CAISESEDFLLNTGELFF
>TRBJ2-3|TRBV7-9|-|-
TGTGCCAGCAGCTTAGCCACACTAGCAGATACGCAGTATTTT
CASSLATLADTQYF
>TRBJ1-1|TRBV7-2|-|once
TGTGCCAGCAGCTTGTCCCAGAACACTGAAGCTTTCTTT
CASSLSQNTEAFF
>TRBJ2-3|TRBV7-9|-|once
TGTGCCAGCAGCTCCGGGGGCCCTGCAACAGATACGCAGTATTTT
CASSSGGPATDTQYF
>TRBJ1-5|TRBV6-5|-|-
TGTGCCAGCAGTTACTCGTATAGCAATCAGCCCCAGCATTTT
CASSYSYSNQPQHF
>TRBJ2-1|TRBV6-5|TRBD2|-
TGTGCCAGCAGTCGGGTAGCGGGAAGTAATGAGCAGTTCTTC
CASSRVAGSNEQFF
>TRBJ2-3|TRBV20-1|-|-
TGCAGTGCTACCCGTTCGGATACGCAGTATTTT
CSATRSDTQYF
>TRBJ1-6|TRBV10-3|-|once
TGTGCCATCAGTGAGTCATCCGGGGGCATTTCACCCCTCCACTTT
CAISESSGGISPLHF
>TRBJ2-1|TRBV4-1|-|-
TGCGCCAGCAGCCTGACCCCGGGACGGCCGCATGAGCAGTTCTTC
CASSLTPGRPHEQFF
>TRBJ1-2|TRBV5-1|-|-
TGCGCCAGCAGCTCGGAGGGACCCCCTTTTACCTTC
CASSSEGPPFTF
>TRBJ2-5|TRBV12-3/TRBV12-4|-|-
TGTGCCAGCAGGGCGGGGTCGTGGGGGACCCAGTACTTC
CASRAGSWGTQYF
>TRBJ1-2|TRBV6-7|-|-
TGTGCCAGCAGTTACCCGATTGGACCCCCGGGGGGCTACACCTTC
CASSYPIGPPGGYTF
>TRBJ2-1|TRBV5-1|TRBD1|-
TGCGCCAGCAGCTTTGAGACAGGGCATTGGCAGTTCTTC
CASSFETGHWQFF
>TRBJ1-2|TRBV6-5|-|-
TGTGCCAGCACCTCATTGGTCAGACACTATGGCTACACCTTC
CASTSLVRHYGYTF
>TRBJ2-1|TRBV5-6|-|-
TGTGCCAGCATCGGGCGGGGGCTCAAGAATGAGCAGTTCTTC
CASIGRGLKNEQFF
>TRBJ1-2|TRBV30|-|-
TGTGCCTGGAGTGTCTACACTGCTACCTATGGCTACACCTTC
CAWSVYTATYGYTF
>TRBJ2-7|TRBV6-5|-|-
TGTGCCAGCAGTTACTCGAGGACAGCCTACGAGCAGTACTTC
CASSYSRTAYEQYF
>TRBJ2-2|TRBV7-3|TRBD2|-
TGTGCCAGCAGCCCTACGAGCGGGGGCGGGTCCGGGGAGCTGTTTTTT
CASSPTSGGGSGELFF
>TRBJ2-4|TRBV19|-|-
TGTGCCAGTAGTATAGATCAGGGGAGTAGTCAGTACTTC
CASSIDQGSSQYF
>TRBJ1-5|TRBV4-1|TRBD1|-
TGCGCCAGCAGCCAACCCGGGGGACAGAATTTTAATCAGCCCCAGCATTTT
CASSQPGGQNFNQPQHF
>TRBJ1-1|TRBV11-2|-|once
TGTGCCAGCTCGAGGGGACTGAACACTGAAGCTTTCTTT
CASSRGLNTEAFF
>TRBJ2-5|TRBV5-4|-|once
TGTGCCAGCAGCTTGTTGCGATTGTTGTACCAAGAGACCCAGTACTTC
CASSLLRLLYQETQYF